This is a list of T cell receptor beta chains from one sample in a study of control samples from healthy donors and cancer patients. TCRdb keeps only in-frame clones here, not all; method: immunoSEQ multiplex PCR. The top ten hold around 3.5% of the sample, which has about 120,000 clones, approximately 90% seen once. Material: blood. The source of these receptors is a middle-aged man in good health. The CDR3 runs from the conserved cysteine through the conserved F or W. D genes are given only for firm matches. Expanded clones get a size class; other rows say once, few or many, or leave the size out.

CDR3 DNA: TGTGCCAGCAGTTACGGGCAGGGAGAGAATTCACCCCTCCACTTT
CDR3 protein: CASSYGQGENSPLHF
J gene: TRBJ1-6
clone size: NA
V gene: TRBV6-6
D gene: NA

CDR3 DNA: TGCGCCAGCAGCCAAGGAGTCAGGGGAACGACTAATGAAAAACTGTTTTTT
CDR3 protein: CASSQGVRGTTNEKLFF
J gene: TRBJ1-4
clone size: few
V gene: TRBV4-3
D gene: NA

CDR3 DNA: TGTGCCAGCAGCCTCTCGATGGTTGAGCAGTACTTC
CDR3 protein: CASSLSMVEQYF
J gene: TRBJ2-7
clone size: NA
V gene: TRBV5-5
D gene: NA

CDR3 DNA: TGTGCCAGCAGCTCCCGACATAACACTGAAGCTTTCTTT
CDR3 protein: CASSSRHNTEAFF
J gene: TRBJ1-1
clone size: NA
V gene: TRBV11-3
D gene: NA

CDR3 DNA: TGTGCCAGCAGCTCGGTCGGACAACGACAAGAGACCCAGTACTTC
CDR3 protein: CASSSVGQRQETQYF
J gene: TRBJ2-5
clone size: NA
V gene: TRBV14
D gene: NA

CDR3 DNA: TGCGCCAGCAGCCAAGATTCAGTTTATAGCACCATATATTTT
CDR3 protein: CASSQDSVYSTIYF
J gene: TRBJ1-3
clone size: NA
V gene: TRBV4-1
D gene: NA

CDR3 DNA: TGTGCCAGCAGCCAAGATAAGGCTAGCGGGGTCAATGAGCAGTTCTTC
CDR3 protein: CASSQDKASGVNEQFF
J gene: TRBJ2-1
clone size: once
V gene: TRBV4-2
D gene: TRBD2

CDR3 DNA: TGTGCCAGTAGTATAGTTCCAGACAATCAGCCCCAGCATTTT
CDR3 protein: CASSIVPDNQPQHF
J gene: TRBJ1-5
clone size: once
V gene: TRBV19
D gene: NA

CDR3 DNA: TGCGCCAGCAGCCCACTTATCCCCGCGGGGGGACGCGGCTATGGCTACACCTTC
CDR3 protein: CASSPLIPAGGRGYGYTF
J gene: TRBJ1-2
clone size: NA
V gene: TRBV4-1
D gene: NA

CDR3 DNA: TGCGCCAGCAGAGAGCGAGATAGACAGGGCTTAATAGACGAGCAGTACTTC
CDR3 protein: CASRERDRQGLIDEQYF
J gene: TRBJ2-7
clone size: NA
V gene: TRBV10-1
D gene: TRBD1

CDR3 DNA: TGTGCCAGCAGTGAGGGGCGGAATCAGCCCCAGCATTTT
CDR3 protein: CASSEGRNQPQHF
J gene: TRBJ1-5
clone size: NA
V gene: TRBV6-1
D gene: NA

CDR3 DNA: TGTGCCAGCAACTCGCGGGGCGGGGAGCTGTTTTTT
CDR3 protein: CASNSRGGELFF
J gene: TRBJ2-2
clone size: NA
V gene: TRBV3-1/TRBV3-2
D gene: NA

CDR3 DNA: TGTGCCAGCAGTGAAGGGGGGTCAGGGGGTGCTGAAGCTTTCTTT
CDR3 protein: CASSEGGSGGAEAFF
J gene: TRBJ1-1
clone size: NA
V gene: TRBV6-1
D gene: TRBD1

CDR3 DNA: TGTGCCAGCAGCTTAATAGGGCGAGGGGAGACCCAGTACTTC
CDR3 protein: CASSLIGRGETQYF
J gene: TRBJ2-5
clone size: NA
V gene: TRBV7-9
D gene: NA

CDR3 DNA: TGTGCCTGGAGTGTCACGGCGGGGCTCTATGGCTACACCTTC
CDR3 protein: CAWSVTAGLYGYTF
J gene: TRBJ1-2
clone size: NA
V gene: TRBV30
D gene: NA

CDR3 DNA: TGTGCCAGCAGTCAGAGTGGACAGGCCTCTGGAAACACCATATATTTT
CDR3 protein: CASSQSGQASGNTIYF
J gene: TRBJ1-3
clone size: once
V gene: TRBV9
D gene: TRBD1

CDR3 DNA: TGTGCCAGCAGTGAACCTAGCGGAAACACCGGGGAGCTGTTTTTT
CDR3 protein: CASSEPSGNTGELFF
J gene: TRBJ2-2
clone size: NA
V gene: TRBV6-1
D gene: TRBD2

CDR3 DNA: TGTGCCAGCAGCCAAACCGGCAGACTAGCGGGGGGGCCTGGGGAGACCCAGTACTTC
CDR3 protein: CASSQTGRLAGGPGETQYF
J gene: TRBJ2-5
clone size: NA
V gene: TRBV4-2
D gene: TRBD2

CDR3 DNA: TGCGCCAGCAGTGAGTCGAGTTTCTGGGGATACGAGCAGTACTTC
CDR3 protein: CASSESSFWGYEQYF
J gene: TRBJ2-7
clone size: NA
V gene: TRBV10-1
D gene: NA

CDR3 DNA: TGTGCCAGCAGTGAAGAGGGGAACACTGAAGCTTTCTTT
CDR3 protein: CASSEEGNTEAFF
J gene: TRBJ1-1
clone size: NA
V gene: TRBV25-1
D gene: NA

CDR3 DNA: TGTGCCACCAGTGATCCACGGGGGCAAGAGACCCAGTACTTC
CDR3 protein: CATSDPRGQETQYF
J gene: TRBJ2-5
clone size: NA
V gene: TRBV24-1
D gene: NA

CDR3 DNA: TGTGCCTGGAGTGTAACCTCCTACGAGCAGTACTTC
CDR3 protein: CAWSVTSYEQYF
J gene: TRBJ2-7
clone size: NA
V gene: TRBV30
D gene: NA

CDR3 DNA: TGTGCCAGCAGTGAACGGGACATTTACGAGCAGTACTTC
CDR3 protein: CASSERDIYEQYF
J gene: TRBJ2-7
clone size: NA
V gene: TRBV6-1
D gene: NA

CDR3 DNA: TGTGCCAGCAGCGTTGCGGGGGCCCGAAACAATGAGCAGTTCTTC
CDR3 protein: CASSVAGARNNEQFF
J gene: TRBJ2-1
clone size: NA
V gene: TRBV9
D gene: NA

CDR3 DNA: TGTGCCAGCAGGGGTCAGGTCACCGGGGAGCTGTTTTTT
CDR3 protein: CASRGQVTGELFF
J gene: TRBJ2-2
clone size: NA
V gene: TRBV25-1
D gene: NA

CDR3 DNA: TGCAGTGCTAGTCCAAACCATTATAGCAATCAGCCCCAGCATTTT
CDR3 protein: CSASPNHYSNQPQHF
J gene: TRBJ1-5
clone size: NA
V gene: TRBV20-1
D gene: NA

CDR3 DNA: TGTGCCAGAAGTGAAAGGGGTTTTGAAGCTTTCTTT
CDR3 protein: CARSERGFEAFF
J gene: TRBJ1-1
clone size: few
V gene: TRBV5-3
D gene: NA

CDR3 DNA: TGTGCCATCTCCGGGACTGGGCTAACGGATACGCAGTATTTT
CDR3 protein: CAISGTGLTDTQYF
J gene: TRBJ2-3
clone size: NA
V gene: TRBV5-4
D gene: NA

CDR3 DNA: TGTGCCAGCAGCGTAGGGGGATCCGCAGATACGCAGTATTTT
CDR3 protein: CASSVGGSADTQYF
J gene: TRBJ2-3
clone size: NA
V gene: TRBV9
D gene: NA

CDR3 DNA: TGTGCCAGCAGTTATACAGGGCAAAATGAGCAGTTCTTC
CDR3 protein: CASSYTGQNEQFF
J gene: TRBJ2-1
clone size: NA
V gene: TRBV6-5
D gene: NA

CDR3 DNA: TGTGCCAGCAGTGAAAGACAGTGGAATTCACCCCTCCACTTT
CDR3 protein: CASSERQWNSPLHF
J gene: TRBJ1-6
clone size: NA
V gene: TRBV6-1
D gene: NA

CDR3 DNA: TGTGCCACCAGCAGGGAAAGACTAGCGGGGTCAGGAGAGACCCAGTACTTC
CDR3 protein: CATSRERLAGSGETQYF
J gene: TRBJ2-5
clone size: NA
V gene: TRBV15
D gene: TRBD2